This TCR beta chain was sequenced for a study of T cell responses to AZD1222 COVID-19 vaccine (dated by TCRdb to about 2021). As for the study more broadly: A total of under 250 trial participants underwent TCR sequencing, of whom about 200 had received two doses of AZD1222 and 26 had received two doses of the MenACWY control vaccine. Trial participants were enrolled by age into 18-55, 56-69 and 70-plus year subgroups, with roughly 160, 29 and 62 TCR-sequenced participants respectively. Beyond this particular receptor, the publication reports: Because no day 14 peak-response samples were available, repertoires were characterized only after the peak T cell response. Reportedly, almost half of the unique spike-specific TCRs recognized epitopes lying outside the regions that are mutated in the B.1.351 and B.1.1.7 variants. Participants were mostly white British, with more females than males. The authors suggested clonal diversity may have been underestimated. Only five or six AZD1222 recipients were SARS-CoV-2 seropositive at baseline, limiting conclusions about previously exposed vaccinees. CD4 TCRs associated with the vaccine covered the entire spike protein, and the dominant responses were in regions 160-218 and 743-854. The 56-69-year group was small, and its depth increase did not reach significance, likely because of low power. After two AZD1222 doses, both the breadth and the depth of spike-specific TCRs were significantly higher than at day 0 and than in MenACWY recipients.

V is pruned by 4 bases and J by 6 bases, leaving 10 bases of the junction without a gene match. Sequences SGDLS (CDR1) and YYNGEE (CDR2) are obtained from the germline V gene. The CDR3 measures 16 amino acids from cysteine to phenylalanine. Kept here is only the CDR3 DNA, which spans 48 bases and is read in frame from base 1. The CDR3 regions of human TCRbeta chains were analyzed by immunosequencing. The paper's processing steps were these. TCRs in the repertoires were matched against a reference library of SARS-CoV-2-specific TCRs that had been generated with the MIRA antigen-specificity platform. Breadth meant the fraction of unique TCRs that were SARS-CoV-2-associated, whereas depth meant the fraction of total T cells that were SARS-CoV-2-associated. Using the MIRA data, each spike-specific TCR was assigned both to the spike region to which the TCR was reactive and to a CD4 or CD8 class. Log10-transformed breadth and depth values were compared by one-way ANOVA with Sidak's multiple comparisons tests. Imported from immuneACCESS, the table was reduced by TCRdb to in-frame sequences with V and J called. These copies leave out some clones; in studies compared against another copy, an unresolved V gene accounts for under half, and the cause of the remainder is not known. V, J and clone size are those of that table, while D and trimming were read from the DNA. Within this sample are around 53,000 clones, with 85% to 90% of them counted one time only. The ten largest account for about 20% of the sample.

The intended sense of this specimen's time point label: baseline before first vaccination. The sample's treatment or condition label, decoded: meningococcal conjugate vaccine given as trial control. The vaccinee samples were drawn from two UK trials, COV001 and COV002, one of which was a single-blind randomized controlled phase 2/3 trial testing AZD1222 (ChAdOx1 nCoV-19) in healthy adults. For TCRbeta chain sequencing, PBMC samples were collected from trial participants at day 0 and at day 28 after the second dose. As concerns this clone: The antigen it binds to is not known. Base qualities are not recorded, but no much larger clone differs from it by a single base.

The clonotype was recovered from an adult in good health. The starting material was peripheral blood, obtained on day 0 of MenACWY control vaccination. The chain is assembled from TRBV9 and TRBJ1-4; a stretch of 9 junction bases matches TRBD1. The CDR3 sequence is CASSPGQGPPYEKLFF. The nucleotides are TGTGCCAGCAGCCCTGGACAGGGGCCACCTTATGAAAAACTGTTTTTT.